Below are 18 T cell receptor beta chains sequenced from a single sample in a study of blood T cell repertoires in COVID-19. This table comes from immunoSEQ multiplex PCR, and its TCRdb copy is limited to in-frame clones, with some not included. The sample lists 140,000 to 150,000 clones, 85% to 90% occurring once. Sequencing used peripheral blood. The receptors here all came from a human donor in a cohort sampled during active COVID-19.

V usage is TRBV11-3 and J usage is TRBJ2-1; TRBD2 matches at 7 bases. The V gene's germline CDR1 is SGHNT and CDR2 YENEEA. This CDR3 spans 17 amino acids. V lost 5 bases and J lost 1; bases outside the gene matches: 11. The CDR3 here is CASSADPPGGSYNEQFF. Here the CDR3 DNA reads TGTGCCAGCAGCGCAGACCCCCCGGGGGGATCCTACAATGAGCAGTTCTTC.

The V call is TRBV7-2, the J call TRBJ2-7; D unclear. The germline CDR1 and CDR2 sequences are SGHTA and FQGNSA. With 0 bases removed from V and 2 bases from J, the gap between germline ends came to 5 bases. The CDR3 length is 13 residues. This chain's CDR3 is CASSLARAYEQYF. The CDR3 bases are TGTGCCAGCAGCTTAGCAAGAGCCTACGAGCAGTACTTC.

The V gene is TRBV5-1, the J gene TRBJ2-3; D may be TRBD1 (5 bases). Per germline, CDR1 SGHRS and CDR2 YFSETQ. V lost 2 bases and J lost 2, with 9 bases in between. This CDR3 spans 14 amino acids. The CDR3 DNA reads as TGCGCCAGCAGCTTCACAGGATTCACAGATACGCAGTATTTT. Its protein product is CASSFTGFTDTQYF.

The V call is TRBV9, the J call TRBJ1-2, with 7 bases fitting TRBD1. The CDR3 totals 16 residues. With 4 bases clipped from V and 3 bases from J, the junction kept 12 bases outside the gene matches. Germline-derived CDR1 and CDR2 are SGDLS and YYNGEE. CDR3 residues: CASSIRQGGVDYGYTF. The CDR3 nucleotides read TGTGCCAGCAGCATCCGACAGGGTGGTGTCGACTATGGCTACACCTTC. Complete variable domain (other parts from reference TRBV9 and TRBJ1-2): DSGVTQTPKHLITATGQRVTLRCSPRSGDLSVYWYQQSLDQGLQFLIQYYNGEERAKGNILERFSAQQFPDLHSELNLSSLELGDSALYFCASSIRQGGVDYGYTFGSGTRLTVV.

For the CDR3, the DNA is TGTGCCAGCAGGAGAACGGGGGGACAAGAGACCCAGTACTTC. This gives the protein CASRRTGGQETQYF. The V call is TRBV2, the J call TRBJ2-5; TRBD2 aligns across 7 bases. V lost 6 bases to trimming and J lost 2 bases; unmatched junction nucleotides: 6. Germline CDR1 SNHLY, CDR2 FYNNEI. The CDR3 is 14 amino acids.

This clone showed up just a few times. J is TRBJ2-7 and V is TRBV7-6; 13 bases fit TRBD2. The CDR3 extends over 16 amino acids. The V and J ends lost 1 base and 4 bases, in that order; junction bases with no gene match: 4. Germline V gene sequence: CDR1 SGHVS, CDR2 FNYEAQ. The CDR3 sequence is CASSLGTSGRGYEQYF. The CDR3 DNA follows: TGTGCCAGCAGCTTAGGGACTAGCGGGAGAGGGTACGAGCAGTACTTC.

This rearrangement joins TRBV5-1 to TRBJ2-3, with 9 bases aligning to TRBD2. V lost 4 bases, J lost 2 bases, and 8 bases stayed unmatched. CDR3 length: 16 residues. Germline V gene data show CDR1 as SGHRS and CDR2 as YFSETQ. The CDR3 sequence: CASSRPASGITDTQYF. Written as DNA, the CDR3 is TGCGCCAGCAGCCGCCCGGCTAGCGGGATCACAGATACGCAGTATTTT.

In regard to this clone: The sample carries other DNA sequences with the same CDR3. V is TRBV29-1 and J is TRBJ2-7; TRBD2 aligns across 10 bases. The germline CDR1 and CDR2 sequences are SQVTM and ANQGSEA. Unmatched junction bases numbered 2, after V lost 6 bases and J lost 0 bases. The CDR3 spans 13 residues. DNA of the CDR3: TGCAGCGTGCGGACTAGCGGCTCCTACGAGCAGTACTTC. It translates to CSVRTSGSYEQYF.

The gene calls are TRBV5-4 and TRBJ2-7; 12 nucleotides align to TRBD2. CDR1 and CDR2 from the germline V gene are SGHNT and YYREEE (reference sequence). This CDR3 has 14 amino acids. Losses at the gene ends were 6 bases for V and 4 bases for J; bases not matched to a gene: 5. This CDR3 is CASNLAGGRYEQYF. CDR3 coding DNA: TGTGCCAGCAACCTAGCGGGGGGGCGTTACGAGCAGTACTTC.

CDR3 sequence reads: CASSSGTGGRRTQYF. In DNA, the CDR3 is TGTGCCAGCAGCTCTGGGACAGGGGGCAGGCGTACGCAGTATTTT. The V and J genes are TRBV7-6 and TRBJ2-3; 12 bases line up with TRBD1. This CDR3 contains 15 residues. J was trimmed by 8 bases and V by 4 bases; bases with no gene match: 7. Germline loops: CDR1 SGHVS, CDR2 FNYEAQ.

The CDR3 reads CASSIMTGTYEQYF. As DNA, the CDR3 is TGTGCCAGTAGTATCATGACGGGGACCTACGAGCAGTACTTC. The V gene is TRBV19, the J gene TRBJ2-7; TRBD2 is a possible D gene (5 bases). Germline V lookup: CDR1 LNHDA, CDR2 SQIVND (reference sequence). This CDR3 is built from 14 residues. V was clipped by 3 bases and J by 2 bases, with 11 bases between them. Together with reference TRBV19 and TRBJ2-7, the CDR3 gives the full variable domain: DGGITQSPKYLFRKEGQNVTLSCEQNLNHDAMYWYRQDPGQGLRLIYYSQIVNDFQKGDIAEGYSVSREKKESFPLTVTSAQKNPTAFYLCASSIMTGTYEQYFGPGTRLTVT.

The chain joins TRBV7-9 to TRBJ2-2; 9 bases fit TRBD1. The V segment lost 3 bases and the J segment 6 bases; nucleotides outside the gene matches: 8. There are 16 residues in the CDR3. Germline V CDR1 and CDR2: SEHNR, FQNEAQ (reference sequence). CDR3 sequence: CASSFLRDRAAGELFF. In DNA form, the CDR3 reads TGTGCCAGCAGCTTCCTCCGGGACAGGGCGGCCGGGGAGCTGTTTTTT. Full variable domain (remainder filled in from reference TRBV7-9 and TRBJ2-2): DTGVSQNPRHKITKRGQNVTFRCDPISEHNRLYWYRQTLGQGPEFLTYFQNEAQLEKSRLLSDRFSAERPKGSFSTLEIQRTEQGDSAMYLCASSFLRDRAAGELFFGEGSRLTVL.

The chain carries TRBV2 and TRBJ1-4; D remains ambiguous. V was pared by 4 bases and J by 1 base, with 7 bases between. This CDR3 is built from 14 residues. Germline V gene sequence: CDR1 SNHLY, CDR2 FYNNEI. CDR3: CASSGHRTNEKLFF. CDR3 DNA sequence: TGTGCCAGCAGTGGTCACAGAACTAATGAAAAACTGTTTTTT.

This chain links TRBV29-1 with TRBJ2-5, with 8 bases aligning to TRBD1. Germline CDR1 SQVTM, CDR2 ANQGSEA. The CDR3 covers 12 residues. V shed 7 bases, J shed 2 bases, and the junction held 3 bases outside the gene matches. CDR3 coding DNA: TGCAGCGGGAGACAGGGGCAAGAGACCCAGTACTTC. Protein: CSGRQGQETQYF.

The rearrangement uses TRBV7-9 and TRBJ1-4; TRBD1 agrees at 7 bases. The V and J ends lost 3 bases and 0 bases, in that order; junction bases with no gene match: 10. The CDR3 length is 18 residues. CDR1 SEHNR and CDR2 FQNEAQ come from the germline V gene (reference sequence). CDR3 nucleotides: TGTGCCAGCAGCTTTCTCACAGGGGACCTTGCAACTAATGAAAAACTGTTTTTT. This codes for CASSFLTGDLATNEKLFF.

V and J are TRBV28 and TRBJ2-7; D is possibly TRBD2 (5 bases). Germline assignment: CDR1 MDHEN and CDR2 SYDVKM. The V and J ends lost 5 bases and 7 bases respectively, with 12 bases between them. This CDR3 spans 12 amino acids. This chain's CDR3 is CASSPSWEEQYF. Written as DNA, the CDR3 is TGTGCCAGCAGTCCCTCATGGGAGGAGCAGTACTTC.

J is TRBJ2-7 and V is TRBV6-5; 8 positions match TRBD2. This CDR3 region has 12 residues. Germline V gives CDR1 MNHEY, CDR2 SVGAGI. V shed 8 bases and J 7 bases; nucleotides not matched to a gene: 7. Here the CDR3 DNA reads TGTGCCAGCGCCAGCGGGGGATCTGAGCAGTACTTC. It specifies CASASGGSEQYF.

The rearrangement uses TRBV9 and TRBJ2-1; TRBD1 is a possible D gene (6 bases). The germline gives CDR1 SGDLS, CDR2 YYNGEE. This CDR3 has 16 amino acids. V lost 0 bases to trimming and J lost 7 bases, with 17 bases between them. The chain's CDR3 is CASSVVLIPQGNEQFF. The DNA for the CDR3 is TGTGCCAGCAGCGTAGTCTTGATCCCCCAGGGGAATGAGCAGTTCTTC.